One and the same sample provided the 29 T cell receptor beta chains below, sequenced in a study of blood T cell repertoires in COVID-19. Only in-frame clones appear in the TCRdb table, and some are missing; sequencing was by immunoSEQ multiplex PCR. The sample comprises about 160,000 clones, roughly 90% of which are singletons, and approximately 4.1% rests with the top ten. The sample consisted of peripheral blood. Receptors originate from a woman aged 60-70 years who had recovered from COVID-19.

The count of this clone is one. The J gene is TRBJ1-6, the V gene TRBV11-2, with 11 bases lining up with TRBD1. The germline gives CDR1 SGHAT, CDR2 FQNNGV. Unmatched junction bases numbered 11, after V lost 5 bases and J lost 8 bases. This CDR3 region has 17 residues. This chain's CDR3 is CASSPAIRTGGYSPLHF. The DNA for the CDR3 is TGTGCCAGCAGCCCAGCGATCCGGACAGGGGGCTATTCACCCCTCCACTTT.

The chain carries TRBV10-3 and TRBJ1-1; no definite D call. The CDR3 is 14 residues long. Trimming pared 0 bases from V and 4 bases from J, leaving 9 bases between. The germline V gene encodes CDR1 ENHRY and CDR2 SYGVKD. The CDR3 sequence: CAISESEGGTEAFF. The CDR3 DNA follows: TGTGCCATCAGTGAGTCAGAGGGTGGCACTGAAGCTTTCTTT.

This chain links TRBV19 with TRBJ1-2; 7 bases match TRBD1. CDR1 and CDR2 (germline): LNHDA, SQIVND (reference sequence). Losses at the gene ends were 5 bases for V and 4 bases for J; bases not matched to a gene: 4. This CDR3 is built from 13 residues. This chain's CDR3 is CASSLGTVYGYTF. As DNA, the CDR3 is TGTGCCAGTAGTCTCGGGACAGTCTATGGCTACACCTTC.

The genes are TRBV7-3 and TRBJ2-1; 9 bases map to TRBD2. CDR1 is SGHTA and CDR2 is FQGTGA in the germline V gene. After removal of 4 bases from V and 6 bases from J, the junction contained 10 bases not matched to a gene. The length of the CDR3 is 16 residues. The CDR3 reads CASSSAGVAGVNEQFF. The CDR3 coding sequence is TGTGCCAGCAGCTCCGCCGGGGTAGCGGGGGTCAATGAGCAGTTCTTC.

The chain couples TRBV1 to TRBJ2-7; TRBD2 was called by the table and not checked on the DNA. TRBV1 is listed as a pseudogene. The CDR3 sequence is 18 residues long. CDR3 in amino acids: CTSSPFPFLHGGTNEQYF. DNA for the CDR3: TGCACCAGCAGCCCTTTCCCCTTCCTTCACGGGGGGACCAACGAGCAGTACTTC.

The chain joins TRBV24-1 to TRBJ2-3; 7 bases map to TRBD1. Trimming cost V 4 bases and J 0 bases; bases outside gene matches: 21. Germline values: CDR1 KGHDR, CDR2 SFDVKD. This CDR3 has 21 residues. In DNA form, the CDR3 reads TGTGCCACCAGTGACCCCCGGCCGGGACAGAAAAACATAACTAGCACAGATACGCAGTATTTT. Translating gives CATSDPRPGQKNITSTDTQYF.

This chain uses TRBV29-1 with TRBJ1-2; possible D gene TRBD1, 6 bases. CDR1 and CDR2 (germline): SQVTM, ANQGSEA. CDR3 length equals 13 residues. The V end was cut by 7 bases, the J end by 4 bases, with 16 bases between. CDR3 sequence reads: CSDTKGGLYGYTF. The CDR3 DNA reads TGCAGCGACACAAAGGGGGGGCTCTATGGCTACACCTTC.

The J gene is TRBJ1-2, the V gene TRBV5-1; 7 nucleotides line up with TRBD1. The CDR3 spans 14 residues. Trimming cost V 4 bases and J 0 bases; bases outside gene matches: 3. CDR1 is SGHRS, CDR2 YFSETQ, per germline. The CDR3 nucleotides read TGCGCCAGCAGCCCACAGGGGTCTAACTATGGCTACACCTTC. Residues: CASSPQGSNYGYTF.

The chain recombines TRBV7-8 with TRBJ2-3, with D perhaps TRBD2 (6 bases). The CDR3 extends over 15 amino acids. Germline values: CDR1 SGHVS, CDR2 FQNEAQ. V was shortened by 3 bases and J by 0 bases, with 10 bases between the two germline ends. The chain's CDR3 is CASSFGGTSTDTQYF. CDR3 in DNA: TGTGCCAGCAGCTTTGGCGGGACTAGCACAGATACGCAGTATTTT.

This chain joins TRBV3-1 (or the pseudogene TRBV3-2) and TRBJ1-5; D gene ambiguous. The germline CDR1 and CDR2 sequences are LGHDT and YNNKEL (reference sequence). V lost 2 bases and J lost 4, with 6 bases in between. The CDR3 runs to 13 residues. This CDR3 is CASSQQVNQPQHF. The CDR3 region has the DNA TGTGCCAGCAGCCAACAGGTTAATCAGCCCCAGCATTTT.

The chain couples TRBV6-6 to TRBJ2-5; tentatively, D is TRBD2 (5 bases). This CDR3 is built from 14 residues. Deletions cut 7 bases from V and 1 base from J, with 13 bases between. The V gene's germline CDR1 is MNHNY and CDR2 SVGAGI (reference sequence). This CDR3 is CASTRGRSQETQYF. CDR3 DNA: TGTGCCAGCACGCGCGGGCGCAGCCAAGAGACCCAGTACTTC.

V and J are TRBV5-1 and TRBJ1-5, with a possible D match to TRBD1 (5 bases). V gave up 1 base and J gave up 1 base, with 9 bases separating them. Germline V gene lookup returns CDR1 SGHRS and CDR2 YFSETQ. CDR3 length equals 15 residues. The chain's CDR3 is CASSLQGLSNQPQHF. In nucleotides, the CDR3 is TGCGCCAGCAGCTTGCAGGGACTAAGCAATCAGCCCCAGCATTTT. Full variable domain (outside the CDR3, taken from reference TRBV5-1 and TRBJ1-5): KAGVTQTPRYLIKTRGQQVTLSCSPISGHRSVSWYQQTPGQGLQFLFEYFSETQRNKGNFPGRFSGRQFSNSRSEMNVSTLELGDSALYLCASSLQGLSNQPQHFGDGTRLSIL.

V usage is TRBV18 and J usage is TRBJ2-7; 8 bases are shared with TRBD1. CDR3 size: 14 residues. Unmatched junction bases numbered 2, after V lost 2 bases and J lost 2 bases. Germline-derived CDR1 and CDR2 are KGHSH and LQKENI. The CDR3: CASSPRTGTYEQYF. CDR3 DNA: TGTGCCAGCTCACCAAGGACAGGGACCTACGAGCAGTACTTC.

As regards this clone: Within the sample, other DNA sequences also encode this same CDR3. The chain has TRBV2 and TRBJ1-6, with D perhaps matching TRBD1 (5 bases). The CDR3 is 15 residues long. Germline CDR1 reads SNHLY; CDR2 reads FYNNEI. V lost 2 bases to trimming and J lost 5 bases, with 10 bases between them. CDR3 bases: TGTGCCAGCAGTGAACAGGGAAGTGATAATTCACCCCTCCACTTT. It encodes CASSEQGSDNSPLHF.

The rearrangement uses TRBV9 and TRBJ2-5; TRBD2 agrees at 7 bases. The germline gives CDR1 SGDLS, CDR2 YYNGEE. The CDR3 consists of 16 residues. The V and J ends lost 0 bases and 5 bases, in that order; junction bases with no gene match: 10. The CDR3 here is CASSVAPTAGLETQYF. CDR3 coding DNA: TGTGCCAGCAGCGTAGCTCCGACAGCGGGGTTGGAGACCCAGTACTTC. The full variable domain, completed using reference TRBV9 and TRBJ2-5, is DSGVTQTPKHLITATGQRVTLRCSPRSGDLSVYWYQQSLDQGLQFLIQYYNGEERAKGNILERFSAQQFPDLHSELNLSSLELGDSALYFCASSVAPTAGLETQYFGPGTRLLVL.

The V gene is TRBV7-9, the J gene TRBJ1-3; D is possibly TRBD1 (5 bases). The CDR3 runs to 15 residues. Germline V lookup: CDR1 SEHNR, CDR2 FQNEAQ (reference sequence). Trimming stripped 1 base from V and 0 bases from J, with 7 bases between. The CDR3 is CASSLDRNSGNTIYF. DNA of the CDR3: TGTGCCAGCAGCTTAGACAGGAACTCTGGAAACACCATATATTTT.

This chain links TRBV6-5 with TRBJ2-7; 9 bases match TRBD1. V was clipped by 2 bases and J by 2 bases; unmatched bases: 7. This CDR3 is built from 16 residues. Germline CDR1 reads MNHEY; CDR2 reads SVGAGI. The CDR3 reads CASSYAGTGIAYEQYF. The CDR3 DNA reads TGTGCCAGCAGTTACGCCGGGACAGGGATTGCCTACGAGCAGTACTTC.

The chain uses TRBV12-3 or TRBV12-4 and TRBJ2-2; no clear D. The CDR3 has 13 residues. The ends were cut back, 3 bases at V and 7 bases at J, with 9 bases in the middle. DNA for the CDR3: TGTGCCAGCAGTTTGTATGGCAGCGGGGAGCTGTTTTTT. Amino acids: CASSLYGSGELFF.

This clone was picked up one time. The chain carries TRBV9 and TRBJ2-7; 9 bases fit TRBD1. CDR1 and CDR2 (germline): SGDLS, YYNGEE. There are 15 residues in the CDR3. V lost 4 bases and J lost 6; bases outside the gene matches: 11. CDR3 sequence (DNA): TGTGCCAGCAGCTTAACCGGGACAGGGCTTTCCGAGCAGTACTTC. Translated: CASSLTGTGLSEQYF. Full variable domain (remainder filled in from reference TRBV9 and TRBJ2-7): DSGVTQTPKHLITATGQRVTLRCSPRSGDLSVYWYQQSLDQGLQFLIQYYNGEERAKGNILERFSAQQFPDLHSELNLSSLELGDSALYFCASSLTGTGLSEQYFGPGTRLTVT.

V is TRBV6-5 and J is TRBJ2-7, with D uncertain. CDR1 MNHEY and CDR2 SVGAGI come from the germline V gene. Trimming pared 0 bases from V and 3 bases from J, leaving 12 bases between. This CDR3 is built from 15 residues. This chain's CDR3 is CASSYSMLRGYEQYF. The CDR3 DNA reads TGTGCCAGCAGTTACTCGATGCTACGAGGCTACGAGCAGTACTTC.

The chain recombines TRBV19 with TRBJ1-2; 8 bases line up with TRBD1. The junction had 10 bases not matched to a gene; V was cut back by 4 bases and J by 9 bases. CDR3 length: 14 amino acids. Germline values: CDR1 LNHDA, CDR2 SQIVND (reference sequence). The CDR3 region is CASSSRDRRASYTF. The DNA of the CDR3 is TGTGCCAGTAGTAGCCGGGACAGGAGAGCGAGCTACACCTTC.

The V and J genes are TRBV19 and TRBJ2-5; D might be TRBD2 (7 bases). Trimming took off 5 bases at V and 3 bases at J, with 25 bases between the two ends. CDR1 is LNHDA, CDR2 SQIVND, per germline (reference sequence). The CDR3 has 18 residues. The DNA for the CDR3 is TGTGCCAGTAGTCCGGTGGGGGGGACACGGTCACGGGAAGAGACCCAGTACTTC. Its translation: CASSPVGGTRSREETQYF.

The genes are TRBV7-9 and TRBJ2-7; TRBD1 matches at 9 bases. The V segment lost 3 bases and the J segment 7 bases; nucleotides outside the gene matches: 7. The CDR3 spans 14 residues. In germline, CDR1 is SEHNR, CDR2 FQNEAQ (reference sequence). The CDR3 region has the DNA TGTGCCAGCAGCTTGGAGAACAGGGGGCTTGAGCAGTACTTC. Protein product: CASSLENRGLEQYF.

V is TRBV18 and J is TRBJ2-7; D perhaps matches TRBD1 (6 bases). CDR1 is KGHSH, CDR2 LQKENI, per germline. The V gene lost 0 bases and the J gene lost 2 bases, with 11 bases spanning the gap. The CDR3 extends over 15 amino acids. CDR3 bases: TGTGCCAGCTCACCACCGCAAGACAGGACCTACGAGCAGTACTTC. Its translation: CASSPPQDRTYEQYF.

CDR3 coding DNA: TGTGCCAGTAGTAGACTAGCGGGGGCGATGTACAATGAGCAGTTCTTC. It translates to CASSRLAGAMYNEQFF. V gene TRBV19 combines with J gene TRBJ2-1; 12 bases map to TRBD2. The CDR3 covers 16 residues. V lost 4 bases, J lost 4 bases, and 5 bases stayed unmatched. Germline values: CDR1 LNHDA, CDR2 SQIVND (reference sequence).

The V call is TRBV11-2, the J call TRBJ1-6; D perhaps matches TRBD1 (6 bases). V was trimmed by 9 bases and J by 5 bases, leaving 11 bases between them. This CDR3 has 13 residues. Germline V gene lookup returns CDR1 SGHAT and CDR2 FQNNGV. DNA for the CDR3: TGTGCCAGTTCGGACAGAAATAATTCACCCCTCCACTTT. Translation gives CASSDRNNSPLHF. Full variable domain (outside the CDR3, taken from reference TRBV11-2 and TRBJ1-6): EAGVAQSPRYKIIEKRQSVAFWCNPISGHATLYWYQQILGQGPKLLIQFQNNGVVDDSQLPKDRFSAERLKGVDSTLKIQPAKLEDSAVYLCASSDRNNSPLHFGNGTRLTVT.

The CDR3 region is CASSEPWPGQGDEKLFF. As DNA, the CDR3 is TGTGCCAGCAGTGAACCTTGGCCCGGACAGGGGGACGAAAAACTGTTTTTT. The V call is TRBV6-1, the J call TRBJ1-4; 10 nucleotides line up with TRBD1. CDR1 MNHNS and CDR2 SASEGT come from the germline V gene. Losses at the gene ends were 2 bases for V and 8 bases for J; bases not matched to a gene: 11. The CDR3 length is 17 residues.

The rearrangement links TRBV19 to TRBJ1-2, with 9 nucleotides matching TRBD1. V was clipped by 6 bases and J by 1 base; unmatched bases: 18. This CDR3 region has 19 residues. Germline V CDR1 and CDR2: LNHDA, SQIVND (reference sequence). CDR3: CASSNTPLRTGDFNYGYTF. The CDR3 bases are TGTGCCAGTAGCAACACACCTTTAAGGACAGGGGACTTTAACTATGGCTACACCTTC.

The chain uses TRBV14 and TRBJ1-2; D is uncertain. V was cut by 4 bases and J by 2 bases, with 14 bases left in between. The germline V gene encodes CDR1 SGHDN and CDR2 FVKESK. There are 15 residues in the CDR3. The CDR3 DNA follows: TGTGCCAGCAGCCCAAAACAGTGGGAGAACTATGGCTACACCTTC. Amino acid sequence: CASSPKQWENYGYTF.